This TCR beta chain was retrieved from a study of blood T cell repertoires in COVID-19. Whole-study context: COVID-19 samples from acute and convalescent phases originated in the United States, Italy and Spain. In each case, the material was cDNA or gDNA derived from T cells, B-cell-depleted T cells, or PBMCs.

V was shortened by 4 bases and J by 4 bases, with 11 bases between the two germline ends. This CDR3 is built from 14 residues. Germline V gene data show CDR1 as SNHLY and CDR2 as FYNNEI. This clone was detected once. This table comes from immunoSEQ multiplex PCR, and its TCRdb copy is limited to in-frame clones, with some not included. The data hold 110,000 or so clones, with 81% observed a single time. Sequencing used peripheral blood. The rearrangement joins TRBV2 to TRBJ1-5; tentative D call: TRBD1 (5 bases). This TCR derives from a man older than 75 with acute or convalescent COVID-19. CDR3 residues: CASSVTGGNQPQHF. The CDR3 DNA is TGTGCCAGCAGTGTTACGGGGGGGAATCAGCCCCAGCATTTT.